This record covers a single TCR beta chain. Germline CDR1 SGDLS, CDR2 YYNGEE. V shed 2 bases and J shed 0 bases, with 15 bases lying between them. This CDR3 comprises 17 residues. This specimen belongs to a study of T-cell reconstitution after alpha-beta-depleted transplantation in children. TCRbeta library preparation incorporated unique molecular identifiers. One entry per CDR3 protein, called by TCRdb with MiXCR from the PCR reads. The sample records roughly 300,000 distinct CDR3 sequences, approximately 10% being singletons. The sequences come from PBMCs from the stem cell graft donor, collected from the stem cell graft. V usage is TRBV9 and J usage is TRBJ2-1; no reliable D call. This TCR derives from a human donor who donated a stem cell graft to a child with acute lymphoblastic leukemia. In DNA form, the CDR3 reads TGTGCCAGCAGCGTCTCCGGAGTTACCAGCTCCTACAATGAGCAGTTCTTC. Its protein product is CASSVSGVTSSYNEQFF.